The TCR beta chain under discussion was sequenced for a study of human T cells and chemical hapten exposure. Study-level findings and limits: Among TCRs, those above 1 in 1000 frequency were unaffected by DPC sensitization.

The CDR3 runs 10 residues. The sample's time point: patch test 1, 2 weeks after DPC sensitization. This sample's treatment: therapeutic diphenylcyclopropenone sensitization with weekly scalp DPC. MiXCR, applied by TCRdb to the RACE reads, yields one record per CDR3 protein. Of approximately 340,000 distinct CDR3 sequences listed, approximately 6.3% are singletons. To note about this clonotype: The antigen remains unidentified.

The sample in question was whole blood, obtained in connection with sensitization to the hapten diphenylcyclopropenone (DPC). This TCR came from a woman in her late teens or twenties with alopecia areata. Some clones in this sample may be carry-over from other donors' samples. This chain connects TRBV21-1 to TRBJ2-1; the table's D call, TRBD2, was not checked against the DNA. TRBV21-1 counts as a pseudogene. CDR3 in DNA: TGTGCCAGCAATCTCCCGGAGCAGTTCTTC. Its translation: CASNLPEQFF.